A single sample is the source of the 10 T cell receptor beta chains below, sequenced in a study of OX40 agonist ivuxolimab in advanced cancers. TCRdb's copy holds only in-frame clones and misses some; the assay was immunoSEQ multiplex PCR. Among 80,000 to 95,000 clones, nearly 90% were seen once, and the ten largest hold roughly 0.7%. Sequenced material: CD4+ or CD8+ T cells sorted from blood, taken in a trial of the OX40 agonist ivuxolimab. The receptors come from an adult with an advanced solid tumor such as melanoma, head and neck, liver or kidney cancer.

About this clone itself: The junction differs from germline at one of its ends, possibly a read error. The chain employs TRBV13 and TRBJ2-3; 12 nucleotides align to TRBD2. Germline V gene data show CDR1 as PRHDT and CDR2 as FYEKMQ (reference sequence). This CDR3 has 15 residues. As DNA, the CDR3 is TGTGCCAGCAGCCGCGGTGGACTAGCGGGGCCGCGTTTCACTTTT. It codes for CASSRGGLAGPRFTF.

The rearrangement joins TRBV5-5 to TRBJ2-7; 11 nucleotides match TRBD1. The ends lost 4 bases at V and 4 bases at J; junction bases unmatched: 13. Germline V gene sequence: CDR1 SGHKS, CDR2 YYEKEE (reference sequence). This CDR3 contains 17 residues. The CDR3 DNA reads as TGTGCCAGCAGCCTCAACTCCGGGACAGGGGGTTTTTACGAGCAGTACTTC. This translates into CASSLNSGTGGFYEQYF. Together with reference TRBV5-5 and TRBJ2-7, the CDR3 gives the full variable domain: DAGVTQSPTHLIKTRGQQVTLRCSPISGHKSVSWYQQVLGQGPQFIFQYYEKEERGRGNFPDRFSARQFPNYSSELNVNALLLGDSALYLCASSLNSGTGGFYEQYFGPGTRLTVT.

The V and J genes are TRBV7-8 and TRBJ1-5; no firm D call. The CDR3 length is 13 residues. V lost 2 bases, J lost 7 bases, and 9 bases lay in between. Germline V lookup: CDR1 SGHVS, CDR2 FQNEAQ. CDR3 in amino acids: CASSLSWGQPQHF. The CDR3 DNA sequence: TGTGCCAGCAGCTTATCGTGGGGACAGCCCCAGCATTTT.

This chain links TRBV6-1 with TRBJ1-2; 9 bases map to TRBD1. CDR3 size: 12 residues. Germline values: CDR1 MNHNS, CDR2 SASEGT. V gave up 5 bases and J gave up 14 bases; unmatched junction bases: 9. CDR3 sequence reads: CASSRGQGGETF. The CDR3 DNA reads as TGTGCCAGCAGTAGGGGACAGGGCGGGGAGACCTTC.

This clone was seen only once. The gene calls are TRBV30 and TRBJ2-2; perhaps TRBD2 as D (5 bases). This CDR3 is built from 13 residues. V was pared by 2 bases and J by 8 bases, with 12 bases between. The V gene's germline CDR1 is GTSNPN and CDR2 SVGIG (reference sequence). The CDR3 sequence: CAWSHSGIGELFF. The CDR3 DNA reads as TGTGCCTGGAGTCACTCGGGGATTGGGGAGCTGTTTTTT.

V gene TRBV5-1 combines with J gene TRBJ1-1; D call uncertain. The CDR3 is 13 residues long. Trimming left V 4 bases short and J 1 base short, with 8 bases between. Germline lookup yields CDR1 SGHRS and CDR2 YFSETQ. As DNA, the CDR3 is TGCGCCAGCAGCGGAGGTCCGAACACTGAAGCTTTCTTT. Translation gives CASSGGPNTEAFF.

The chain uses TRBV5-4 and TRBJ1-4; a weak D match, TRBD1 (5 bases). This CDR3 is built from 13 residues. Trimming shortened V by 2 bases and J by 8 bases, and 10 bases separated the two germline ends. The germline gives CDR1 SGHNT, CDR2 YYREEE (reference sequence). The CDR3 here is CASSLTPGEKLFF. The CDR3 DNA is TGTGCCAGCAGCTTAACCCCAGGGGAAAAACTGTTTTTT. Drawing the rest from reference TRBV5-4 and TRBJ1-4, the complete variable domain is ETGVTQSPTHLIKTRGQQVTLRCSSQSGHNTVSWYQQALGQGPQFIFQYYREEENGRGNFPPRFSGLQFPNYSSELNVNALELDDSALYLCASSLTPGEKLFFGSGTQLSVL.

The V and J genes are TRBV18 and TRBJ1-1; 10 bases are a match to TRBD1. Looked up from germline, CDR1 is KGHSH and CDR2 is LQKENI. J was trimmed by 5 bases and V by 0 bases; bases with no gene match: 6. This CDR3 contains 16 residues. CDR3 DNA sequence: TGTGCCAGCTCACCACCCCTGGACAGGGGGAGGACTGAAGCTTTCTTT. This gives the protein CASSPPLDRGRTEAFF.

This clone is termed medium-sized. This rearrangement joins TRBV4-1 to TRBJ2-1, with D hard to call. The CDR3 spans 13 residues. CDR1 and CDR2 (germline): MGHRA, YSYEKL. Trimming shortened V by 1 base and J by 6 bases, and 7 bases separated the two germline ends. The CDR3, as DNA: TGCGCCAGCAGCCAAGCTTGGGGCAATGAGCAGTTCTTC. As protein: CASSQAWGNEQFF.

The chain links TRBV9 to TRBJ1-2; D unclear. The V gene's germline CDR1 is SGDLS and CDR2 YYNGEE. The ends were cut back, 2 bases at V and 6 bases at J, with 14 bases in the middle. The CDR3 extends over 14 amino acids. CDR3 in DNA: TGTGCCAGCAGCGTCCTTCAGGACGGTCATGGCTACACCTTC. Translation: CASSVLQDGHGYTF.